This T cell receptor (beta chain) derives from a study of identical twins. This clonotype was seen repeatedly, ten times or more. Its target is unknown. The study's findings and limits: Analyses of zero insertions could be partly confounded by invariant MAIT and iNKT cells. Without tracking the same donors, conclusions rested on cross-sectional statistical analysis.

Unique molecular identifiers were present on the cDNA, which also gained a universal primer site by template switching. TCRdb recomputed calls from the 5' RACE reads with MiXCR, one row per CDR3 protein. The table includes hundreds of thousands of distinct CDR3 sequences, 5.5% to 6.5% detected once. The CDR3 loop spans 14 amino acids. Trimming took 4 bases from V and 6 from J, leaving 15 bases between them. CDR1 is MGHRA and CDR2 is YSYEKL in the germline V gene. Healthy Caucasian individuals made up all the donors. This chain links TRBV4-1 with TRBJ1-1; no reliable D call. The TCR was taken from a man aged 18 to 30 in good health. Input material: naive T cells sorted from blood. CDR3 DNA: TGCGCCAGCAGCCCGAACCCCGGAAGGGCTGAAGCTTTCTTT. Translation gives CASSPNPGRAEAFF.